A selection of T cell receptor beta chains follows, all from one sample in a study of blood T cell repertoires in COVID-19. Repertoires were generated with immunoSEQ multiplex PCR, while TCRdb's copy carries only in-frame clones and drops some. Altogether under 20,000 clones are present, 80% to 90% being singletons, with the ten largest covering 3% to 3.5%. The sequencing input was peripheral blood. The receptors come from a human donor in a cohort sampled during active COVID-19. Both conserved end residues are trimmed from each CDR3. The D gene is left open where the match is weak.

CDR3 protein: ASSYLQGIGTEAF
J gene: TRBJ1-1
V gene: TRBV6-2/TRBV6-3
D gene: .

CDR3 protein: ATSDFISDEQF
J gene: TRBJ2-1
V gene: TRBV24-1
D gene: .

CDR3 protein: ASSVGLEGNYGYT
J gene: TRBJ1-2
V gene: TRBV9
D gene: .

CDR3 protein: ASSHRDRGYEQY
J gene: TRBJ2-7
V gene: TRBV19
D gene: TRBD1

CDR3 protein: ASSDDSSRTEAF
J gene: TRBJ1-1
V gene: TRBV6-4
D gene: .

CDR3 protein: ASRGEVGRASEIEQF
J gene: TRBJ2-1
V gene: TRBV3-1/TRBV3-2
D gene: TRBD2

CDR3 protein: ASSTTGGPSTDTQY
J gene: TRBJ2-3
V gene: TRBV19
D gene: TRBD1

CDR3 protein: ASSSRGSGNTIY
J gene: TRBJ1-3
V gene: TRBV5-4
D gene: .

CDR3 protein: ASSRTGWYEQY
J gene: TRBJ2-7
V gene: TRBV3-1/TRBV3-2
D gene: TRBD1

CDR3 protein: ASTQDRDYGYT
J gene: TRBJ1-2
V gene: TRBV19
D gene: TRBD1

CDR3 protein: ASSHTGTGAYGYT
J gene: TRBJ1-2
V gene: TRBV6-4
D gene: TRBD1

CDR3 protein: ASSEYRDRENEQF
J gene: TRBJ2-1
V gene: TRBV25-1
D gene: TRBD1

CDR3 protein: ASSSRRGQADYEQY
J gene: TRBJ2-7
V gene: TRBV7-9
D gene: .

CDR3 protein: ASSLRVQRSTNTGELF
J gene: TRBJ2-2
V gene: TRBV27
D gene: .

CDR3 protein: ASSERKGAQTEAF
J gene: TRBJ1-1
V gene: TRBV6-1
D gene: .

CDR3 protein: ASSETGDGSPLH
J gene: TRBJ1-6
V gene: TRBV10-2
D gene: TRBD1

CDR3 protein: ASSHPDYASYEQY
J gene: TRBJ2-7
V gene: TRBV11-2
D gene: .

CDR3 protein: ASSLPGGGNEQF
J gene: TRBJ2-1
V gene: TRBV11-3
D gene: TRBD2

CDR3 protein: ATPAGLAPYEQY
J gene: TRBJ2-7
V gene: TRBV9
D gene: TRBD2

CDR3 protein: ASSRLAGMTSTDTQY
J gene: TRBJ2-3
V gene: TRBV19
D gene: TRBD2

CDR3 protein: ASSFRAGGPNEQY
J gene: TRBJ2-7
V gene: TRBV27
D gene: TRBD2

CDR3 protein: ASSYSPTGNTGELF
J gene: TRBJ2-2
V gene: TRBV6-5
D gene: .

CDR3 protein: SASVPGGPDTQY
J gene: TRBJ2-3
V gene: TRBV20-1
D gene: TRBD2

CDR3 protein: ASSQGRSGGGELF
J gene: TRBJ2-2
V gene: TRBV4-2
D gene: TRBD2

CDR3 protein: ASSDRQPQH
J gene: TRBJ1-5
V gene: TRBV6-1
D gene: .

CDR3 protein: ASSVGGGPAYEQY
J gene: TRBJ2-7
V gene: TRBV9
D gene: .

CDR3 protein: ASSLGTVIEAF
J gene: TRBJ1-1
V gene: TRBV5-8
D gene: TRBD1

CDR3 protein: ASSLDAGSGELF
J gene: TRBJ2-2
V gene: TRBV11-2
D gene: .

CDR3 protein: ASSPYRASGANVLT
J gene: TRBJ2-6
V gene: TRBV7-9
D gene: .

CDR3 protein: ATSDPHGTGDYGYT
J gene: TRBJ1-2
V gene: TRBV24-1
D gene: .

CDR3 protein: SVEKTGAGANVLT
J gene: TRBJ2-6
V gene: TRBV29-1
D gene: TRBD1

CDR3 protein: ASGRDRGYEQY
J gene: TRBJ2-7
V gene: TRBV6-5
D gene: TRBD1

CDR3 protein: ASSGPGQNYEQY
J gene: TRBJ2-7
V gene: TRBV7-9
D gene: TRBD1

CDR3 protein: ASSQDGQGMLYGYT
J gene: TRBJ1-2
V gene: TRBV4-2
D gene: TRBD1

CDR3 protein: SVEVGTATNEKLF
J gene: TRBJ1-4
V gene: TRBV29-1
D gene: .

CDR3 protein: ASSFRQRGTSGRYEQY
J gene: TRBJ2-7
V gene: TRBV5-8
D gene: TRBD2

CDR3 protein: ASSQVSSLANEQF
J gene: TRBJ2-1
V gene: TRBV4-2
D gene: .

CDR3 protein: ASSLSGFMGTQY
J gene: TRBJ2-5
V gene: TRBV7-9
D gene: .

CDR3 protein: ASSATLFITGTGYT
J gene: TRBJ1-2
V gene: TRBV3-1/TRBV3-2
D gene: .

CDR3 protein: ASTGGGGTYEQY
J gene: TRBJ2-7
V gene: TRBV28
D gene: .

CDR3 protein: ASSETTGTTYEQY
J gene: TRBJ2-7
V gene: TRBV10-2
D gene: .

CDR3 protein: ASTKRDTQY
J gene: TRBJ2-3
V gene: TRBV12-3/TRBV12-4
D gene: .

CDR3 protein: ASSPNRDTTYGYT
J gene: TRBJ1-2
V gene: TRBV18
D gene: .

CDR3 protein: GIRQPNYGYT
J gene: TRBJ1-2
V gene: TRBV28
D gene: .

CDR3 protein: ATSRSGGKAGNTIY
J gene: TRBJ1-3
V gene: TRBV15
D gene: .

CDR3 protein: ASSYPPGHRNQPQH
J gene: TRBJ1-5
V gene: TRBV6-2/TRBV6-3
D gene: .

CDR3 protein: ASSQGLPSTEAF
J gene: TRBJ1-1
V gene: TRBV4-1
D gene: .